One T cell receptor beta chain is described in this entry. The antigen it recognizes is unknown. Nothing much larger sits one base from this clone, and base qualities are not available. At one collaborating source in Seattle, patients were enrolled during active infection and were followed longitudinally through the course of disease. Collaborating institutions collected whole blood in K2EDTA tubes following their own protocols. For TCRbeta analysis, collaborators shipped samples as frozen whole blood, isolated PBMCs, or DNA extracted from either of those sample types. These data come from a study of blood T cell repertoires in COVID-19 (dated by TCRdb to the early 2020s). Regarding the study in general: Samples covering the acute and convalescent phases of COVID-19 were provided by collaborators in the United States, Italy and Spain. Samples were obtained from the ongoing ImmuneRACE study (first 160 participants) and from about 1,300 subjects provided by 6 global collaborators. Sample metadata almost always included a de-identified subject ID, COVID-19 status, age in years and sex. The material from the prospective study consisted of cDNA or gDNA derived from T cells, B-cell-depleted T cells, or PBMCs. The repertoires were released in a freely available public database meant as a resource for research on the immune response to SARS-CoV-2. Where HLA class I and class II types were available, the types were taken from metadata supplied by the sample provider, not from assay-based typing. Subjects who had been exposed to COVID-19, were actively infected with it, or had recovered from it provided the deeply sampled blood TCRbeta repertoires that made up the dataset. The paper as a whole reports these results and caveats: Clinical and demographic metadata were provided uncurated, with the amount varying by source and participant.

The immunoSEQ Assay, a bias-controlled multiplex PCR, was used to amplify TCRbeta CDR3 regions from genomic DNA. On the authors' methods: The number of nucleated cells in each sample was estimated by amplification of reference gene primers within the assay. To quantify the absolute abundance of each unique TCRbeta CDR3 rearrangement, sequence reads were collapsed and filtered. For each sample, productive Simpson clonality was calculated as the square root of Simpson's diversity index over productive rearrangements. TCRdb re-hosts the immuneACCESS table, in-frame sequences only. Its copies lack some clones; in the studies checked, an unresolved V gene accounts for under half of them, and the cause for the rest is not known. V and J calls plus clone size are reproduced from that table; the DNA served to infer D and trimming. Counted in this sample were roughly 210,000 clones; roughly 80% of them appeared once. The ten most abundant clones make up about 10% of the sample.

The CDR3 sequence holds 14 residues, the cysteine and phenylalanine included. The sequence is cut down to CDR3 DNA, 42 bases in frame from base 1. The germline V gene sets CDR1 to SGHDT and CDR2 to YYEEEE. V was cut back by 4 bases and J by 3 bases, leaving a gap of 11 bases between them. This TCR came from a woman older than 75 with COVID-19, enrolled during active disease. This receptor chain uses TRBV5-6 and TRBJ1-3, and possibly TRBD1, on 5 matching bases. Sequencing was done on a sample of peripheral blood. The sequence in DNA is TGTGCCAGCAGCCCAGGGCACGGTGGAAACACCATATATTTT. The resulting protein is CASSPGHGGNTIYF. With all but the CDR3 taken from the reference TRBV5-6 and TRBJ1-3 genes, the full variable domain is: DAGVTQSPTHLIKTRGQQVTLRCSPKSGHDTVSWYQQALGQGPQFIFQYYEEEERQRGNFPDRFSGHQFPNYSSELNVNALLLGDSALYLCASSPGHGGNTIYFGEGSWLTVV.